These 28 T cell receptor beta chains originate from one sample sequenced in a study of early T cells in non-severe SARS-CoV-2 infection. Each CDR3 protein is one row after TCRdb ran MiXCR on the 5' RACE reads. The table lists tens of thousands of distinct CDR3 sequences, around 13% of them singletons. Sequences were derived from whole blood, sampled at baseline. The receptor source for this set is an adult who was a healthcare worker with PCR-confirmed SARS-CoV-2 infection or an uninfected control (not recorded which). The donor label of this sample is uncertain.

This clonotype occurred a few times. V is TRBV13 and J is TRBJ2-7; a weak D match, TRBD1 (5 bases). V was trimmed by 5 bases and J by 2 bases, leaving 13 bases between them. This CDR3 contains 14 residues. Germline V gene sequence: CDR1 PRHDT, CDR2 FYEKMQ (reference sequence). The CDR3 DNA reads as TGTGCCAGCAGCCCCAGTAGGGGTGCCTACGAGCAGTACGTC. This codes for CASSPSRGAYEQYV.

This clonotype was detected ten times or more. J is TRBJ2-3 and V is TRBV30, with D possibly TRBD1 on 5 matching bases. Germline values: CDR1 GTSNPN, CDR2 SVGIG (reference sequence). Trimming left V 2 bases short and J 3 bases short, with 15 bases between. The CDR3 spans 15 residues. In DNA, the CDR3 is TGTGCCTGGAGTCGGTGGGGCGCGAGGACAGATACGCAGTATTTT. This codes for CAWSRWGARTDTQYF.

This CDR3 reads CASSVAGDTGELFF. DNA for the CDR3: TGTGCCAGCAGCGTAGCTGGGGACACCGGGGAGCTGTTTTTT. The rearrangement joins TRBV9 to TRBJ2-2; no firm D call. The germline V gene has CDR1 SGDLS and CDR2 YYNGEE. The CDR3 loop spans 14 amino acids. V dropped 0 bases and J dropped 3 bases, with 6 bases sitting between them. The full variable domain, completed using reference TRBV9 and TRBJ2-2, is DSGVTQTPKHLITATGQRVTLRCSPRSGDLSVYWYQQSLDQGLQFLIQYYNGEERAKGNILERFSAQQFPDLHSELNLSSLELGDSALYFCASSVAGDTGELFFGEGSRLTVL.

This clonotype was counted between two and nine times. This CDR3 is CASSRTPGLAGVPSYNEQFF. In DNA form, the CDR3 reads TGTGCCAGCAGCAGAACTCCGGGACTAGCGGGGGTCCCCTCCTACAATGAGCAGTTCTTC. The chain is built from TRBV21-1 and TRBJ2-1; the table's D gene call, TRBD2, was not cross checked with the DNA. TRBV21-1 is a pseudogene segment. This CDR3 comprises 20 residues.

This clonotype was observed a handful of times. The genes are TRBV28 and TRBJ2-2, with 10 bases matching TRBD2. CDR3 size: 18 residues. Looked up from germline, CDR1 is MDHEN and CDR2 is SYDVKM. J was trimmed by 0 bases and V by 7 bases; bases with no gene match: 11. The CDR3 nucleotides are TGTGCCAGCACTATAGCGGGGGGCCATATTACGAACACCGGGGAGCTGTTTTTT. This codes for CASTIAGGHITNTGELFF. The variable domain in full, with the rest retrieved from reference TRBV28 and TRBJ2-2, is DVKVTQSSRYLVKRTGEKVFLECVQDMDHENMFWYRQDPGLGLRLIYFSYDVKMKEKGDIPEGYSVSREKKERFSLILESASTNQTSMYLCASTIAGGHITNTGELFFGEGSRLTVL.

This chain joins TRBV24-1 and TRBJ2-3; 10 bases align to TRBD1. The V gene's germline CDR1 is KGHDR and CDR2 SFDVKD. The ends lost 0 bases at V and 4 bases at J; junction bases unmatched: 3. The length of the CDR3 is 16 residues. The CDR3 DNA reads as TGTGCCACCAGTGATTTGGCCGGGACAGGGGCAGATACGCAGTATTTT. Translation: CATSDLAGTGADTQYF.

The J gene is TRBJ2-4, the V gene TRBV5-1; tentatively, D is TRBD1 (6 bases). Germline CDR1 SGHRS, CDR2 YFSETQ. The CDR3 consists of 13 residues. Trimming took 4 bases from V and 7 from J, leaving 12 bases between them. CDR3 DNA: TGCGCCAGCAGCGCCGAGGGGGAGAACATTCAGTACTTC. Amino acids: CASSAEGENIQYF.

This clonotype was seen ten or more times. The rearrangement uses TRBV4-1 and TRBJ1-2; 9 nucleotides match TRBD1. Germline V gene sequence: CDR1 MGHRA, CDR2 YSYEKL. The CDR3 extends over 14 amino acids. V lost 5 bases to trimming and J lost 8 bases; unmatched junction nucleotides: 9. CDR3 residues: CASSKPGQGGGYTF. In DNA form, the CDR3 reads TGCGCCAGCAGCAAACCGGGACAGGGTGGAGGCTACACCTTC.

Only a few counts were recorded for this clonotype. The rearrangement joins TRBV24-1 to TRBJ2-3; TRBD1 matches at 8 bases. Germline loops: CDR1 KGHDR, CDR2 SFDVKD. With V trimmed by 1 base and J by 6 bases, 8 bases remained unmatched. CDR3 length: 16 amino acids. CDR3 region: CATSDLNAGGWDTQYF. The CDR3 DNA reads TGTGCCACCAGTGATTTAAACGCAGGGGGCTGGGATACGCAGTATTTT.

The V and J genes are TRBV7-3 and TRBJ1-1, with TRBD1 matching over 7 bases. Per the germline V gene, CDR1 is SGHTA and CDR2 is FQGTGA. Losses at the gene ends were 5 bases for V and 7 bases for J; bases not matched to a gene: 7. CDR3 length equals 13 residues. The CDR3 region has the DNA TGTGCCAGCAGCCCGACAGGGCGAGGTGAAGCTTTCTTT. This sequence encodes CASSPTGRGEAFF.

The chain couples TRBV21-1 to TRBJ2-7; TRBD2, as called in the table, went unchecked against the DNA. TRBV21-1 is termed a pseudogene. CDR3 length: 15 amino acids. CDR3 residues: CASSKTLGLLLEQYV. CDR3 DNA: TGTGCCAGCAGCAAGACCTTAGGGCTCCTCCTCGAGCAGTACGTC.

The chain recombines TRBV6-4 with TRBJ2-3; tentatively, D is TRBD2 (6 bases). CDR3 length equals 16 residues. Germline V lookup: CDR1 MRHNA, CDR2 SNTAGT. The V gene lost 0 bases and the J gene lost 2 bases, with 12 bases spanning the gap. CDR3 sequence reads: CASSDSSTSNTDTQYF. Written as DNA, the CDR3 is TGTGCCAGCAGTGACTCGAGTACTAGCAACACAGATACGCAGTATTTT.

For the CDR3, the DNA is TGTGCTAGTGGTTTGGTACTAGCGGGGGGCCGCAATGAGCAGTTCTTC. It translates to CASGLVLAGGRNEQFF. V is TRBV12-5 and J is TRBJ2-1; 12 bases are shared with TRBD2. V dropped 0 bases and J dropped 6; count of bases not matched to a gene: 3. Per the germline V gene, CDR1 is LGHNT and CDR2 is FRNRAP. The CDR3 spans 16 residues.

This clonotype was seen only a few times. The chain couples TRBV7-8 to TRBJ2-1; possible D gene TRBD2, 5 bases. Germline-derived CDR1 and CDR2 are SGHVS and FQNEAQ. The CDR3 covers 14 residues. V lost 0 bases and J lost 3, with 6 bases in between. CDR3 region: CASSLAGIYNEQFF. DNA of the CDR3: TGTGCCAGCAGCTTAGCCGGGATCTACAATGAGCAGTTCTTC. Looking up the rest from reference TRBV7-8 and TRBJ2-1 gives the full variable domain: GAGVSQSPRYKVAKRGQDVALRCDPISGHVSLFWYQQALGQGPEFLTYFQNEAQLDKSGLPSDRFFAERPEGSVSTLKIQRTQQEDSAVYLCASSLAGIYNEQFFGPGTRLTVL.

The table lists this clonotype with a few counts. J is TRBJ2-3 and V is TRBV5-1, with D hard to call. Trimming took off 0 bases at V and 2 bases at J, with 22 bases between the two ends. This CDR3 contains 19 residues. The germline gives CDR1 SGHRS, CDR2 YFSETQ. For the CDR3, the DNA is TGCGCCAGCAGCTTGGTTATTCAGTCGTACGGGTTACCCACAGATACGCAGTATTTT. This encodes CASSLVIQSYGLPTDTQYF.

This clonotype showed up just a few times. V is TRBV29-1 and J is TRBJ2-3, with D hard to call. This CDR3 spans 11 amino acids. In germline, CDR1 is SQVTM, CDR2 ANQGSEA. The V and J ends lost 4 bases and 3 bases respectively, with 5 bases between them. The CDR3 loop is CSVGLTDTQYF. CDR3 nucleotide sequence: TGCAGCGTTGGGCTTACAGATACGCAGTATTTT.

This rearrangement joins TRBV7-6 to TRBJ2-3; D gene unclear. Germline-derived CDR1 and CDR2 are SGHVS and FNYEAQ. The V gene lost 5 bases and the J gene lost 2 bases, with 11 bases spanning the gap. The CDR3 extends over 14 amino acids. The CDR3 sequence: CASSRTGPTDTQYF. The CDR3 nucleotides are TGTGCCAGCAGCCGTACCGGACCCACAGATACGCAGTATTTT.

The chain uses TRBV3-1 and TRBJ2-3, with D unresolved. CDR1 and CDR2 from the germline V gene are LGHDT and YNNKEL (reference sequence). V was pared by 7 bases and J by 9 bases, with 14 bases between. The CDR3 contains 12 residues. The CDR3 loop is CASTHKSGTQYF. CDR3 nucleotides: TGTGCCAGCACACACAAGTCCGGCACGCAGTATTTT.

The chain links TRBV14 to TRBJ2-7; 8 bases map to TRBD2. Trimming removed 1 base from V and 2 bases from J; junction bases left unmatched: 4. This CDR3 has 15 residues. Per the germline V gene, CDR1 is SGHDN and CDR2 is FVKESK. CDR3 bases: TGTGCCAGCAGCCAAGGAACTAGCGGCCCCTACGAGCAGTACGTC. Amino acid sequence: CASSQGTSGPYEQYV.

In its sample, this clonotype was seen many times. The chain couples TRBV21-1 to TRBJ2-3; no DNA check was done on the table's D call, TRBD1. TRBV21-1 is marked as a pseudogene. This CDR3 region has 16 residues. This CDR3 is CASSKAVVRGRDTQYF. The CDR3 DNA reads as TGTGCCAGCAGCAAAGCGGTGGTGAGGGGCCGAGATACGCAGTATTTT.

CDR3 residues: CASSQEGGGGNTEAFF. The CDR3 nucleotides read TGTGCCAGCAGCCAAGAAGGTGGCGGTGGGAACACTGAAGCTTTCTTT. V is TRBV4-2 and J is TRBJ1-1; no reliable D call. Germline V gene sequence: CDR1 LGHNA, CDR2 YNFKEQ. V was trimmed by 0 bases and J by 1 base, leaving 12 bases between them. This CDR3 has 16 amino acids.

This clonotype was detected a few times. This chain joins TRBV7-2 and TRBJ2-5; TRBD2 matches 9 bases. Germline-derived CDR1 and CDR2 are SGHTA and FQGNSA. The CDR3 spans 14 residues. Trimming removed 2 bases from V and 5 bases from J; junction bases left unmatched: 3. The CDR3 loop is CASSLIAGAETQYF. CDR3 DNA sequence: TGTGCCAGCAGCTTAATAGCGGGGGCGGAGACCCAGTACTTC.

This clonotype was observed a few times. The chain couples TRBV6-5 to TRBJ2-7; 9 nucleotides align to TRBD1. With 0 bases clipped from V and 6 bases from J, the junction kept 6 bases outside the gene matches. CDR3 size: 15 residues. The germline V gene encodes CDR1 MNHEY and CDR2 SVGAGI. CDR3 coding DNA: TGTGCCAGCAGTTACTCGAACAGGGGGCTCTCCGAGCAGTACGTC. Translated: CASSYSNRGLSEQYV.

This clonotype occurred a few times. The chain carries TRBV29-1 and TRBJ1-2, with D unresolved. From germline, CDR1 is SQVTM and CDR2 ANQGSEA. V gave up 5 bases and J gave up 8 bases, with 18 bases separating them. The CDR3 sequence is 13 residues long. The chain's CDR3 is CSVFPSGSVGYTF. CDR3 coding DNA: TGCAGCGTTTTCCCGAGTGGGTCGGTCGGCTACACCTTC.

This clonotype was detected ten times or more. The CDR3 DNA reads as TGTGCCAGCAGTGAGGCAGGGAGGCGGGATACGCAGTATTTT. It specifies CASSEAGRRDTQYF. The chain is built from TRBV2 and TRBJ2-3; D is possibly TRBD2 (6 bases). Germline V gene sequence: CDR1 SNHLY, CDR2 FYNNEI. V lost 3 bases to trimming and J lost 6 bases, with 13 bases between them. The CDR3 is 14 amino acids.

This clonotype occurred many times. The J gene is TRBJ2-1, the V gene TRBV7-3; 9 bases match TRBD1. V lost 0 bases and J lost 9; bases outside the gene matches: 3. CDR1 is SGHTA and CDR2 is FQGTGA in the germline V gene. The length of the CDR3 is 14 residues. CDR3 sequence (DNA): TGTGCCAGCAGCTTAACACCGGGACAGGGTGAGCAGTTCTTC. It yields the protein CASSLTPGQGEQFF. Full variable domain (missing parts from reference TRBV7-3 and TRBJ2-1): GAGVSQTPSNKVTEKGKYVELRCDPISGHTALYWYRQSLGQGPEFLIYFQGTGAADDSGLPNDRFFAVRPEGSVSTLKIQRTERGDSAVYLCASSLTPGQGEQFFGPGTRLTVL.

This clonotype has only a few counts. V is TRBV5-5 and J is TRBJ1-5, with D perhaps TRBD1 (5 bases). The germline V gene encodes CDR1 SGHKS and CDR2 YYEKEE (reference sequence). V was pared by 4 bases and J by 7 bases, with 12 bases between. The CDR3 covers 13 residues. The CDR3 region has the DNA TGTGCCAGCAGCGCGGACATTGAACAGCCCCAGCATTTT. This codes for CASSADIEQPQHF.

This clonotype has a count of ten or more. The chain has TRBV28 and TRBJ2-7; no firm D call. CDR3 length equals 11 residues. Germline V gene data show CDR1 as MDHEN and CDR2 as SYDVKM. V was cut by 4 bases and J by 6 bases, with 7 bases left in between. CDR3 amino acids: CASSYFGEQYV. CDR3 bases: TGTGCCAGCAGTTACTTTGGCGAGCAGTACGTC.